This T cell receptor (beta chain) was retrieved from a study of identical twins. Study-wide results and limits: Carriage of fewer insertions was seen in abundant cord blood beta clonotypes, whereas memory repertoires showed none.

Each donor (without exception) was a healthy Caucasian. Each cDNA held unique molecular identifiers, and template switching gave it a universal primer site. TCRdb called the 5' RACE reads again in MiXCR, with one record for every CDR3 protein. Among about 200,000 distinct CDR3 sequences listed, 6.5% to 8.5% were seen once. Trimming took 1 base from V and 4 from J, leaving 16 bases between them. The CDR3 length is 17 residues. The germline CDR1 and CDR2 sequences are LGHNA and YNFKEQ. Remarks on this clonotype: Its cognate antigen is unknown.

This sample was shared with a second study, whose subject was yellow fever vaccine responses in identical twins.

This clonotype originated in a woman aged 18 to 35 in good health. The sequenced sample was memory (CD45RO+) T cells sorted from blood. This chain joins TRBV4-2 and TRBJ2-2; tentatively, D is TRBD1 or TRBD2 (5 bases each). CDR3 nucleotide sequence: TGTGCCAGCAGCCAAGGTGCCGGGACCCATCCCACCGGGGAGCTGTTTTTT. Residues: CASSQGAGTHPTGELFF.